The 5 T cell receptor beta chains below were found in one sample sequenced in a study of CD8 T cells in ankylosing spondylitis. TCRdb re-analysed the 5' RACE reads in MiXCR, keeping a single row per CDR3 protein. The table includes some 140,000 distinct CDR3 sequences, about an eighth detected once. Input material: blood, either unsorted or a sorted T cell fraction (not recorded which). Source of these receptors: a female donor with ankylosing spondylitis or in good health (not recorded which).

Remarks on this clonotype: No conserved phenylalanine or tryptophan ends this CDR3, so it is likely a read error. V gene TRBV20-1 combines with J gene TRBJ1-2, with unresolved D. Trimming removed 5 bases from V and 7 bases from J, with 17 bases in between. Germline V CDR1 and CDR2: DFQATT, SNEGSKA (reference sequence). CDR3 size: 13 residues. Here the CDR3 reads CSALTVGVSGYTL. In nucleotides, the CDR3 is TGCAGTGCTTTGACCGTCGGCGTTTCTGGCTACACCCTC.

This clonotype was counted ten times or more. The chain links TRBV7-3 to TRBJ2-1, with D possibly being TRBD2 (7 bases). The CDR3 runs 14 residues. Trimming removed 5 bases from V and 7 bases from J, with 15 bases in between. Germline-derived CDR1 and CDR2 are SGHTA and FQGTGA. The CDR3 coding sequence is TGTGCCAGCAGCAGGGGGGGGCCCGGAAATGAGCAGTTCTTC. This translates into CASSRGGPGNEQFF.

Many counts were recorded for this clonotype. J is TRBJ2-3 and V is TRBV3-1; D gene uncertain. The CDR3 has 17 amino acids. Germline V lookup: CDR1 LGHDT, CDR2 YNNKEL (reference sequence). The germline V and J ends were trimmed by 1 base and 2 bases, with 16 bases remaining between them. The CDR3: CASSQGKMDGYTDTQYF. Here the CDR3 DNA reads TGTGCCAGCAGCCAAGGAAAGATGGACGGATACACAGATACGCAGTATTTT.

In its sample, this clonotype was seen many times. The genes are TRBV6-6 and TRBJ2-3; D unclear. The length of the CDR3 is 13 residues. Trimming pared 5 bases from V and 2 bases from J, leaving 8 bases between. The germline CDR1 and CDR2 sequences are MNHNY and SVGAGI (reference sequence). Here the CDR3 DNA reads TGTGCCAGCAGTGCCTCGAACACAGATACGCAGTATTTT. It codes for CASSASNTDTQYF.

The CDR3 DNA sequence: TGTGCCAGCAGTTACAGGGGAGACTACGAGCAGTACTTC. Amino acid sequence: CASSYRGDYEQYF. The V call is TRBV12-3 or TRBV12-4, the J call TRBJ2-7, with 7 bases identical to TRBD1. V lost 4 bases and J lost 3; bases outside the gene matches: 3. CDR3 length: 13 residues.